The 4 T cell receptor beta chains given below trace back to one sample, sequenced in a study of identical twins. MiXCR, applied by TCRdb to the 5' RACE reads, yields one record per CDR3 protein. The repertoire has 250,000 to 350,000 distinct CDR3 sequences, approximately 8% of them found once; the top ten carry over 2%. The sample was also reused in another study, on yellow fever vaccine responses in identical twins.

The specimen sequenced was memory (CD45RO+) T cells sorted from blood. These receptors all stem from a woman under 30 in good health.

This clonotype was observed a few times. V is TRBV11-2 and J is TRBJ2-7, with TRBD2 as a possible D gene (6 bases). V was pared by 4 bases and J by 7 bases, with 14 bases between. CDR3 size: 13 residues. The germline gives CDR1 SGHAT, CDR2 FQNNGV. The CDR3 loop reads CASSWDFVWEQYV. The CDR3 bases are TGTGCCAGCAGCTGGGACTTTGTGTGGGAGCAGTACGTC.

Only a few counts were recorded for this clonotype. The chain uses TRBV6-1 and TRBJ1-3; TRBD1 might be the D (5 bases). Trimming pared 8 bases from V and 4 bases from J, leaving 12 bases between. Germline V lookup: CDR1 MNHNS, CDR2 SASEGT. The CDR3 is made up of 13 amino acids. CDR3: CASGTVSGNTIYF. As DNA, the CDR3 is TGTGCCAGCGGGACCGTCAGCGGAAACACCATATATTTT.

This clonotype has ten or more counts. This chain links TRBV12-3 or TRBV12-4 with TRBJ1-5; 7 bases fit TRBD1. The length of the CDR3 is 15 residues. J gave up 2 bases and V 5 bases, and 6 bases lay outside the gene matches. CDR3 loop: CASSPRQGGNQPQHF. CDR3 bases: TGTGCCAGCAGTCCGCGACAGGGCGGCAATCAGCCCCAGCATTTT.

The table lists this clonotype with a few counts. The chain employs TRBV6-1 and TRBJ2-1; 11 positions match TRBD2. CDR1 and CDR2 from the germline V gene are MNHNS and SASEGT. This CDR3 is 17 amino acids long. V shed 1 base, J shed 9 bases, and the junction held 11 bases outside the gene matches. The CDR3 DNA sequence: TGTGCCAGCAGTGAAGGGGTACTAGCGGGAGCATTGGGTGAGCAGTTCTTC. The encoded protein is CASSEGVLAGALGEQFF.